These T cell receptor beta chains were read from a single sample in a study of T cells in Graves' hyperthyroidism and ophthalmopathy. TCRdb reprocessed the multiplex PCR reads with MiXCR, giving one entry per CDR3 protein. Of hundreds of thousands of distinct CDR3 sequences detected, roughly a sixth appear once; the ten largest clones hold around 19%. Input material: blood. The receptors come from a woman younger than 35 with Graves' hyperthyroidism. CDR3s include the opening cysteine and the closing phenylalanine or tryptophan. Each record gives: J gene, CDR3 length, V gene, D gene, clone size, CDR3 protein, CDR3 DNA. The D gene is left open where the match is weak. Size tells how often a clone was seen (once, few, many) or the class of an expanded clone, and some rows leave it out.

J: TRBJ2-7
length: 13
V: TRBV2
D: TRBD1
size: many
CDR3: CAISGTGPYEQYF
DNA: TGTGCCATCTCCGGGACAGGGCCCTACGAGCAGTACTTC

J: TRBJ1-1
length: 14
V: TRBV27
D: -
size: many
CDR3: CASSQLGAQGEAFF
DNA: TGTGCCAGCAGTCAACTAGGGGCTCAGGGGGAAGCTTTCTTT

J: TRBJ2-5
length: 17
V: TRBV24-1
D: -
size: many
CDR3: CATSDFTSRGGEETQYF
DNA: TGTGCCACCAGTGATTTCACGTCCAGGGGAGGAGAAGAGACCCAGTACTTC

J: TRBJ2-7
length: 15
V: TRBV11-2
D: -
size: many
CDR3: CASSSPRGRSYEQYF
DNA: TGTGCCAGCAGTTCCCCCCGGGGGCGATCCTACGAGCAGTACTTC

J: TRBJ2-7
length: 12
V: TRBV5-1
D: TRBD1
size: many
CDR3: CASYGTDYEQYF
DNA: TGCGCCAGCTACGGGACAGACTACGAGCAGTACTTC

J: TRBJ2-7
length: 12
V: TRBV10-3
D: TRBD1
size: few
CDR3: CAISGTELEQYF
DNA: TGTGCCATTTCCGGGACAGAGCTCGAGCAGTACTTC

J: TRBJ2-3
length: 15
V: TRBV6-6
D: -
size: many
CDR3: CASSYFGGPTDTQYF
DNA: TGTGCCAGCAGTTACTTTGGGGGACCCACAGATACGCAGTATTTT

J: TRBJ2-4
length: 17
V: TRBV7-2
D: TRBD1
size: few
CDR3: CASSFQTGATAKNIQYF
DNA: TGTGCCAGCAGCTTTCAAACAGGGGCTACGGCCAAAAACATTCAGTACTTC

J: TRBJ2-3
length: 18
V: TRBV4-2
D: -
size: once
CDR3: CASSLTGISFPFTDTQYF
DNA: TGTGCCAGCAGCCTTACAGGGATATCCTTTCCCTTCACAGATACGCAGTATTTT

J: TRBJ1-2
length: 11
V: TRBV20-1
D: -
size: -
CDR3: CSAWGDHGYTF
DNA: TGCAGTGCCTGGGGAGACCATGGCTACACCTTC